This entry concerns a single T cell receptor beta chain. At one end, the junction sequence differs from germline, possibly due to a read error. Three rounds of nested PCR, following a modified ARM-PCR protocol, produced the TCRbeta library. MiXCR, run by TCRdb on the multiplex PCR reads, gives a single entry per CDR3 protein. The sample shows approximately 100,000 distinct CDR3 sequences, 65% of them seen only once. The data were obtained in a study of tumor and adjacent non-tumor tissue in lung cancer. Germline V gene data show CDR1 as MNHNY and CDR2 as SVGAGI (reference sequence). The CDR3 covers 15 residues. The template was RNA from unsorted bulk tissue. The normal lung tissue was taken more than 3 cm from the tumor edge.

The specimen was distant non-tumor lung tissue. The sequence was obtained from a man younger than 40 with non-small cell lung cancer. This chain uses TRBV6-6 with TRBJ2-3, with TRBD2 matching over 8 bases. This chain's CDR3 is CASRFTGGGPDTEYF. The CDR3, as DNA: TGTGCCAGCAGATTTACTGGCGGGGGGCCCGATACGGAGTATTTT.